Listed below are T cell receptor beta chains from one sample, sequenced in a study of blood T cell repertoires in COVID-19. Using immunoSEQ multiplex PCR, the repertoire was profiled, and TCRdb retains in-frame clones only, with some absent. This sample carries hundreds of thousands of clones, around 90% of them seen once, and the ten largest clones take about 0.91%. Sequencing was carried out using peripheral blood. The receptors shown here come from a man younger than 35 with COVID-19, enrolled during active disease. CDR3s leave out the opening cysteine and the closing phenylalanine or tryptophan. Fields, in order: V gene, J gene, clone size, CDR3 protein. A clone size is listed for some rows: how often the clone was seen (once, few, many), or a class if it is expanded.

>TRBV30|TRBJ2-5|few
AWSPPRGGETQY
>TRBV25-1|TRBJ2-5|.
ASSEYQGMETQY
>TRBV12-3/TRBV12-4|TRBJ2-1|.
ASSRPPGNEQF
>TRBV25-1|TRBJ1-6|.
ASSEGPSPLH
>TRBV3-1/TRBV3-2|TRBJ1-1|once
ASSQGLPGEAF
>TRBV11-3|TRBJ2-1|.
ASSLGLAGAHEQF
>TRBV10-2|TRBJ2-7|.
ASSEFAGGYEQY
>TRBV2|TRBJ2-5|.
ASSGITGVGETQY
>TRBV6-5|TRBJ2-7|.
ASSPNLARAYEQY
>TRBV18|TRBJ1-2|.
ASSQGQGLAYGYT
>TRBV5-4|TRBJ2-5|.
ASSPSGGAAETQY
>TRBV11-3|TRBJ2-3|.
ASSLGRLSTDTQY
>TRBV9|TRBJ2-3|.
ASSVGFSGGATDTQY
>TRBV5-1|TRBJ2-7|few
ASSWTSGTYEQY
>TRBV18|TRBJ1-2|.
ASSPRLGEQTYGYT
>TRBV19|TRBJ2-1|.
ASSIGAGALNEQF
>TRBV4-2|TRBJ2-3|once
ASSQLAGGPADTQY
>TRBV6-1|TRBJ1-1|.
ASSDRKPP
>TRBV5-4|TRBJ2-3|.
ASSFVSGGTDTQY
>TRBV9|TRBJ2-7|.
ASSAGQGHSYEQY
>TRBV5-1|TRBJ2-2|.
ASSSQGPPAGELF
>TRBV3-1/TRBV3-2|TRBJ2-1|.
ASSYRVAGPDNEQF
>TRBV6-5|TRBJ2-7|.
ASSYSDRYTYEQY
>TRBV2|TRBJ2-7|.
ASTSGRAYEQY
>TRBV18|TRBJ2-5|.
ASSPPRQGTGTGETQY
>TRBV12-2|TRBJ2-3|.
ASRLGTSGGCSGTDTQY
>TRBV10-1|TRBJ2-2|.
ASSVGASGENTGELF
>TRBV12-5|TRBJ1-6|once
ASGLASGIADRDSNSPLH
>TRBV5-1|TRBJ2-1|.
ASSLSPGNGDEQF
>TRBV5-6|TRBJ2-3|.
ASSLGLSTDTQY
>TRBV7-2|TRBJ2-5|.
ASSLGGSARETQY
>TRBV24-1|TRBJ2-5|.
ATSDFGGTKGETQY
>TRBV7-9|TRBJ1-1|.
ASSPAAGALNTEAF
>TRBV21-1|TRBJ2-1|.
ASSNDTGGSFNEQF
>TRBV29-1|TRBJ2-5|once
SLLAGGQETQY